This TCR beta chain was captured in a study of Ad26.COV2.S vaccination and SARS-CoV-2 variants. Across the whole study: Intramuscularly, Ad26.COV2.S was given either once or twice, 56 days apart.

Profiled with immunoSEQ multiplex PCR; TCRdb holds only in-frame clones, not every one. The table lists over 400,000 clones, 92% of them singletons, with around 1.8% in the top ten. The V gene end was trimmed by 6 bases and the J gene end by 5 bases; junction bases not matched to a gene: 6. The CDR3 covers 14 residues. Germline V lookup: CDR1 SNHLY, CDR2 FYNNEI. Treatment denoted: 19 received Ad26.COV2.S at low or high dose, single or two shots; 5 received placebo; per-sample allocation not given. The samples date from day 63 after the first vaccine or placebo injection. This chain joins TRBV2 and TRBJ2-3; 9 bases map to TRBD1. The TCR originated in a person aged 18-65 years who received the Ad26.COV2.S COVID-19 vaccine or a placebo. Sample: peripheral blood, taken in a trial of Ad26.COV2.S vaccine versus placebo. The CDR3 region has the DNA TGTGCCAGCAGGCTACAGGGGGCGATAGATACGCAGTATTTT. Its protein is CASRLQGAIDTQYF.